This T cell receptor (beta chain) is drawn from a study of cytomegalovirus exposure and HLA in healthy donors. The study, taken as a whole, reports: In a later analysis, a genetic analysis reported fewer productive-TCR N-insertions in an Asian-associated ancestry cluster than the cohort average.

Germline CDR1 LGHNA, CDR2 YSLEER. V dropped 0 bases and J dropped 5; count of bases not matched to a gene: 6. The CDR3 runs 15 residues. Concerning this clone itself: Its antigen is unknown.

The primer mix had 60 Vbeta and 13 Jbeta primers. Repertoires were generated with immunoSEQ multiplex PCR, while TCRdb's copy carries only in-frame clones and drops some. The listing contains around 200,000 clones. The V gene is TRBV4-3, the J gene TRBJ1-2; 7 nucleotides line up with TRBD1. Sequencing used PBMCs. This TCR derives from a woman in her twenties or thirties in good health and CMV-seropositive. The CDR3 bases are TGCGCCAGCAGCCAAGATCCGGCAGGGGGATATGGCTACACCTTC. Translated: CASSQDPAGGYGYTF.